These T cell receptor beta chains were read from a single sample in a study of technical replicates of blood from a handful of donors. Sequenced by immunoSEQ multiplex PCR; TCRdb stores in-frame clones only, minus some. In the table there are 45,000 to 60,000 clones, roughly 92% of which are singletons. The sequenced sample was PBMCs. The source is a human donor in good health. Some clones in this sample may be carry-over from other donors' samples. Both conserved end residues are trimmed from each CDR3. D genes are given only for firm matches. Clone size is given for some rows only: seen once, a few or many times, or a class if the clone is expanded.

TRBD2	TRBV29-1	-	TRBJ2-1	SVAASGRHNEQF
TRBD2	TRBV6-5	-	TRBJ2-1	ASKLAGGIDNEQF
-	TRBV7-6	once	TRBJ1-1	ASSPGKSMNTEAF
-	TRBV5-5	once	TRBJ1-2	ASSPNPGNYGYT
TRBD1	TRBV4-3	-	TRBJ1-6	ASSRDYRGTDSPLH
-	TRBV11-3	-	TRBJ2-7	ASSATLSFGQKSYEQY
TRBD2	TRBV5-1	-	TRBJ2-5	ASSRGTRFGQETQY
-	TRBV5-8	-	TRBJ1-1	ASSSRVGNTEAF
-	TRBV25-1	-	TRBJ1-1	ATGRGAEAF
TRBD1	TRBV7-9	-	TRBJ1-3	ASSFGDRDSGNTIY
-	TRBV19	-	TRBJ1-6	ASNTGWASPLH
TRBD2	TRBV5-4	-	TRBJ2-1	ASSTSSGRAEQF
-	TRBV6-1	once	TRBJ1-2	ASSEITGWGNYGYT
-	TRBV7-9	-	TRBJ2-5	ASRPSGEGETQY
-	TRBV21-1	-	TRBJ2-2	ASSKEISGMFGELF
TRBD1	TRBV5-1	-	TRBJ2-6	ASSYDRGSSGANVLT
-	TRBV23-1	-	TRBJ1-1	ASSQSPRQTEAF
TRBD2	TRBV6-5	-	TRBJ2-7	ASRPSSGGVYEQY
-	TRBV7-2	once	TRBJ2-2	ASTLAVGETGELF
-	TRBV2	-	TRBJ2-2	ASSALLTRSGELF
-	TRBV6-5	-	TRBJ1-3	ASSYSGQGNTIY
TRBD2	TRBV7-3	-	TRBJ2-5	ASSLVGREDQY
TRBD1	TRBV4-1	-	TRBJ2-1	ASSQDPVGTVSYNEQF
-	TRBV5-1	-	TRBJ1-2	ASSFGTNGYT
TRBD2	TRBV5-1	-	TRBJ2-7	ASRRGETYEQY
-	TRBV7-3	few	TRBJ1-2	ASSLKAGSGYT
-	TRBV6-1	-	TRBJ1-2	ASSDFATGSWGYT
TRBD1	TRBV15	-	TRBJ2-7	ATSREPGGAIYEQY
-	TRBV29-1	-	TRBJ2-7	SVQIQGYEQY
-	TRBV29-1	-	TRBJ1-1	SVSSPETASEAF
-	TRBV12-1	-	TRBJ2-3	ASSLGSWSPDTQY
-	TRBV5-6	-	TRBJ1-1	ASRGRGGITAF
-	TRBV18	once	TRBJ1-2	ASSPGSRYT
TRBD1	TRBV5-1	few	TRBJ1-1	ASRTQGMFTEAF
-	TRBV4-1	-	TRBJ1-1	ASSQEEGRVNTEAF
-	TRBV4-2	-	TRBJ2-4	ASSQEGAGLAKNIQY
-	TRBV7-6	-	TRBJ2-1	ASSLGASVTQEQF
-	TRBV2	-	TRBJ1-2	ASSDLQRGGYT
-	TRBV28	once	TRBJ1-2	ASSQGVYGYT
TRBD1	TRBV5-6	-	TRBJ1-2	ASSEGRGHGYT
-	TRBV5-1	-	TRBJ1-1	ASSFRTGNTEAF
-	TRBV30	-	TRBJ2-3	ATTGGSRDTQY
TRBD1	TRBV6-5	-	TRBJ2-1	ASRGRTGSNEQF